This T cell receptor beta chain derives from a study of spatial heterogeneity in lung cancer. The sample holds a few counts of this clonotype. CDR1 is SGHVS and CDR2 is FNYEAQ in the germline V gene. V shed 0 bases and J shed 2 bases, with 4 bases lying between them. The CDR3 loop spans 13 amino acids. Time point denoted: sample taken at primary tumor resection. The donors were 72 patients with non-small cell lung cancer that was early-stage and untreated. The study sequenced unsorted whole RNA from tumor, nontumor lung or frozen PBMC. Every cDNA TCR molecule received its own unique molecular identifier. TCRdb used MiXCR to reprocess the 5' RACE reads, holding one entry per CDR3 protein. The sample lists 55,000 to 70,000 distinct CDR3 sequences, around 6% occurring once.

Sequencing was performed on PBMCs, taken at surgery. The receptor comes from a female donor with early-stage non-small cell lung cancer. The gene calls are TRBV7-6 and TRBJ1-1, with no clear D. CDR3 bases: TGTGCCAGCAGCTTAGCCAGAAACACTGAAGCTTTCTTT. Amino acid sequence: CASSLARNTEAFF.